This TCR beta chain was retrieved from a study of blood T cells in healthy people across ages. Study as a whole: Roughly one uniquely barcoded beta molecule per two T cells was captured. General study results and limits: As naive T cell percentage varied, TCR beta diversity correlated strongly with it. PBMC samples, being unsorted, prevented any conclusive comparison of naive and antigen-experienced cells.

The CDR3 is 14 residues long. Looked up from germline, CDR1 is MNHEY and CDR2 is SVGEGT. The J segment lost 4 bases and the V segment lost 6 bases, leaving 6 bases of the junction unmatched. For this clonotype: Its antigen is not known.

Together with a sample-barcoded 5' primer, a J-beta primer mix was included in a second PCR lasting about 6 to 11 cycles. TCRdb recomputed calls from the 5' RACE reads with MiXCR, one row per CDR3 protein. The table lists about a million distinct CDR3 sequences, roughly two fifths of them singletons. The source material was blood. The clonotype was recovered from a man aged 18 to 35 in good health. The V call is TRBV6-2 or TRBV6-3, the J call TRBJ2-1; TRBD1 matches at 7 bases. DNA for the CDR3: TGTGCCAGCAGGAATCCGGGACAGTACAATGAGCAGTTCTTC. As protein: CASRNPGQYNEQFF.